This T cell receptor (beta chain) is drawn from a study of blood T cells in healthy people across ages. Study details: T cells yielded about one barcoded beta molecule per two cells through template switching. Study outcomes and limitations: Long-lived donors carried more naive CD4+ cells and greater diversity than aged donors. Per million T cells, TCR beta diversity dropped about linearly as age rose.

A J-beta primer mix and a sample-barcoded 5' primer were used in a second PCR of roughly 6 to 11 cycles. Any given sample supplied a minimum of 2.5 million CDR3-containing paired-end reads. TCRdb analysed the 5' RACE reads with MiXCR anew, one entry per CDR3 protein. The table shows over a million distinct CDR3 sequences, with around two fifths occurring only once. On this clonotype itself: Its specificity is not known.

This receptor was identified in a woman aged 18-35 years in good health. Sequencing input: blood.

Written as DNA, the CDR3 is TGCAGTGCTAGAGAAGGCCAGATGAACACCGGGGAGCTGTTTTTT. Translation: CSAREGQMNTGELFF. The V gene is TRBV20-1, the J gene TRBJ2-2; D not resolved. The CDR3 sequence is 15 residues long. The V gene's germline CDR1 is DFQATT and CDR2 SNEGSKA (reference sequence). V was clipped by 0 bases and J by 1 base, with 9 bases between them.